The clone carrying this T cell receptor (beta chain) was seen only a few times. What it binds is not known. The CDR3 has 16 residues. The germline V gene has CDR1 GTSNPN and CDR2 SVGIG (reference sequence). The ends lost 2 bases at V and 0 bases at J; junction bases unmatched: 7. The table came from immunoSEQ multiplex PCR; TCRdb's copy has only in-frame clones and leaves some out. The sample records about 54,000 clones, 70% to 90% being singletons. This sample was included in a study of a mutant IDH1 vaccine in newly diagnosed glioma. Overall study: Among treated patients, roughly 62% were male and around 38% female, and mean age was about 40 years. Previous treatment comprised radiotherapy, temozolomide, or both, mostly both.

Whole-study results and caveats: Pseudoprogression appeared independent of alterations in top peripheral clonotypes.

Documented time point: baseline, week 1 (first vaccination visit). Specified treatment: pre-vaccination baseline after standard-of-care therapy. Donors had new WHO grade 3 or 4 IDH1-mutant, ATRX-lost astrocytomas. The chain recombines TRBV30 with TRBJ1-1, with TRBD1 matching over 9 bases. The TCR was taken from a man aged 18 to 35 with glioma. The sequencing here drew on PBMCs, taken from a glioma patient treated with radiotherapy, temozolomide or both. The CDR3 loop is CAWSRDRAGVNTEAFF. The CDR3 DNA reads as TGTGCCTGGAGTAGGGACAGGGCAGGGGTGAACACTGAAGCTTTCTTT. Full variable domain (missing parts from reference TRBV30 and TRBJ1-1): SQTIHQWPATLVQPVGSPLSLECTVEGTSNPNLYWYRQAAGRGLQLLFYSVGIGQISSEVPQNLSASRPQDRQFILSSKKLLLSDSGFYLCAWSRDRAGVNTEAFFGQGTRLTVV.